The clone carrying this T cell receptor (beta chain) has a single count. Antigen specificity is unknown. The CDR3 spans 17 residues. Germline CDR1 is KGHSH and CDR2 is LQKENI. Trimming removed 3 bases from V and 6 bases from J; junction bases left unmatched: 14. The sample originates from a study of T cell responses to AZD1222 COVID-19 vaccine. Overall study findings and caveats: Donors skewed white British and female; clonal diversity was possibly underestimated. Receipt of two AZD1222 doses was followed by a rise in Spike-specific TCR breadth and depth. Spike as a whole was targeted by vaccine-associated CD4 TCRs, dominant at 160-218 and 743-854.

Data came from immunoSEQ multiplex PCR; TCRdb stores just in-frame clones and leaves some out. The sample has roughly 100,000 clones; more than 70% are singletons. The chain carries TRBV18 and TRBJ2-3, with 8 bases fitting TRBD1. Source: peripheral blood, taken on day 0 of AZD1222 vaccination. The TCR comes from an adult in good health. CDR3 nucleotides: TGTGCCAGCTCACCCAGTGACAGGGGCGAAAAAATCGATACGCAGTATTTT. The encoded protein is CASSPSDRGEKIDTQYF.